Each of the 6 T cell receptor beta chains below was sequenced from the same sample in a study of Tregs in tolerant kidney transplant recipients. The method was immunoSEQ multiplex PCR; TCRdb's version includes in-frame clones alone and lacks a portion of them. This table has fewer than 65,000 clones, over 75% appearing once. This specimen consisted of Tregs from blood, obtained before the transplant. The receptors were gathered from a human donor who received a combined kidney and bone marrow transplant.

This rearrangement joins TRBV10-3 to TRBJ2-2; D is undetermined. Germline V gives CDR1 ENHRY, CDR2 SYGVKD. The V gene lost 7 bases and the J gene lost 0 bases, with 9 bases spanning the gap. The CDR3 spans 14 residues. The CDR3 nucleotides are TGTGCCATCAAAGCCGGATCGAACACCGGGGAGCTGTTTTTT. Translation: CAIKAGSNTGELFF.

This chain connects TRBV7-9 to TRBJ1-2; D possibly corresponds to TRBD1 (6 bases). V was clipped by 5 bases and J by 4 bases, with 11 bases between them. Germline CDR1 and CDR2: SEHNR and FQNEAQ (reference sequence). The CDR3 has 13 residues. The CDR3 protein is CASSPDRTYGYTF. The CDR3 DNA reads as TGTGCCAGCAGCCCTGACAGGACCTATGGCTACACCTTC.

This chain joins TRBV6-6 and TRBJ2-7, with 7 bases aligning to TRBD1. J was trimmed by 3 bases and V by 6 bases; bases with no gene match: 8. This CDR3 region has 14 residues. In germline, CDR1 is MNHNY, CDR2 SVGAGI (reference sequence). The CDR3 DNA follows: TGTGCCAGCAGCTCGACAGGGACCCTCTACGAGCAGTACTTC. Its protein product is CASSSTGTLYEQYF.

About this clone: The sample has other DNA sequences that encode this CDR3 too. The rearrangement joins TRBV7-9 to TRBJ2-2; D ambiguous. Germline V gene data show CDR1 as SEHNR and CDR2 as FQNEAQ (reference sequence). This CDR3 comprises 14 residues. The V end was cut by 5 bases, the J end by 4 bases, with 11 bases between. The DNA of the CDR3 is TGTGCCAGCAGCCCGCGCCGAGCCACCGGGGAGCTGTTTTTT. Translating gives CASSPRRATGELFF.

This clone was counted a single time. This chain connects TRBV18 to TRBJ1-1, with 7 bases fitting TRBD1. V shed 5 bases and J 3 bases; nucleotides not matched to a gene: 6. Looked up from germline, CDR1 is KGHSH and CDR2 is LQKENI. CDR3 length equals 14 residues. CDR3 amino acids: CASSSLTGDTEAFF. In nucleotides, the CDR3 is TGTGCCAGCTCATCCCTCACAGGGGACACTGAAGCTTTCTTT.

This chain connects TRBV6-6 to TRBJ2-3; TRBD1 aligns across 7 bases. This CDR3 is 14 amino acids long. Trimming removed 7 bases from V and 0 bases from J; junction bases left unmatched: 4. Germline assignment: CDR1 MNHNY and CDR2 SVGAGI (reference sequence). In DNA, the CDR3 is TGTGCCAGCACCCGGACAGGTAGCACAGATACGCAGTATTTT. Amino acids: CASTRTGSTDTQYF.